This T cell receptor beta chain was identified in a study of T cells expressing NK-cell markers (TCRdb year 2020). Broadly, across the study: Eight donors provided sorted CD3+CD56+NKG2C+, CD3+CD56+NKG2C- and CD3+CD56-NKG2C+ T-cell subsets, whose TCR beta-chain repertoires were profiled. Among the eight sequenced donors, seven were HCMV-seropositive and one was HCMV-seronegative. The study sequenced eight donors, all healthy volunteers chosen at random: three men and five women. Sequencing of the libraries produced 2 x 150 bp reads on Illumina HiSeq 2000/2500, MiSeq or NextSeq. Findings and caveats that apply to the study as a whole: Those dominant clonotypes were again the most abundant among CD3+CD56-NKG2C+ cells in four donors, at about 28.3-60.1%. In six donors, the dominant CD3+CD56+NKG2C+ clonotypes were among the top 10 CD8+ clonotypes and accounted for about 1.0-7.5% of CD8+ T cells. Whether the expanded NKG2C-expressing T cell clones were specific for HCMV antigens was left unclear.

Of note for this clonotype: The antigen it recognizes is unknown.

The CDR3 measures 14 amino acids from cysteine to phenylalanine. No nucleotide data were recorded. The germline V gene encodes CDR1 SEHNR and CDR2 FQNEAQ (reference sequence). A commercial ELISA kit detecting HCMV-specific IgG in serum was used to determine HCMV serostatus. Peripheral blood mononuclear cells were isolated from blood by Ficoll density gradient centrifugation. Sequenced on an Illumina HiSeq 2000. 5'RACE template switching, by which a universal primer site and unique molecular identifiers were added, was used to make TCR beta cDNA libraries. Priming for cDNA synthesis came from the TCR beta constant segment, and two successive PCR amplification steps followed. The study's processing was this. MIGEC was used to demultiplex reads and group reads by UMI, and MiTCR was used to assemble and quantify clonotypes. To exclude erroneous sequences, any TCR cDNA sequence not supported by at least two reads was discarded. The tcR package was used for downstream repertoire analysis, and clonotypes were matched across fractions by CDR3 nucleotide sequence plus V segment. VDJmatch was used to annotate antigen specificity against VDJdb, with one amino acid substitution allowed in CDR3. The reads underwent TCRdb reprocessing, giving one record for each CDR3 protein sequence and no DNA. These V and J calls derive from TCRdb rather than the authors' analysis. Per the sample table, the count is about 460,000 distinct CDR3 sequences. The top ten clones comprise roughly 1.4% of the sample.

Sequences were obtained from blood T cells: a sorted CD56 or NKG2C T cell subset, CD4+ or CD8+ T cells, or bulk PBMC T cells (not recorded which). The V and J genes are TRBV7-9 and TRBJ2-7; TCRdb's D call of TRBD1 is untestable without DNA. The receptor was isolated from a woman aged 50 to 60 in good health. Donor details come from another sample of the same person, matched by shared clones. The CDR3 protein: CASSVRDVSYEQYF.